Each of the 5 T cell receptor beta chains below was sequenced from the same sample in a study of CXCR3-negative and CXCR3-positive naive CD8 T cells. In preparing the TRB cDNA libraries, 5' RACE with UMI labels was used. TCRdb reprocessed the 5' RACE reads and reports one entry per CDR3 protein, with no DNA. The table lists 45,000 or so distinct CDR3 sequences, with about 1.4% in the top ten. The specimen sequenced was naive CXCR3- CD8+ T cells from blood. Subset meaning: CD45RO-CCR7+CD27+CD95- naive CD8+ T cells lacking CXCR3 (TNR3-). The source is a human donor in good health. Some clones in this sample may be carry-over from other donors' samples.

The V gene is TRBV14, the J gene TRBJ2-2; there is no DNA to check the TCRdb D call of TRBD1. There are 17 residues in the CDR3. From germline, CDR1 is SGHDN and CDR2 FVKESK. The CDR3 protein is CASSQALGTIHTGELFF.

The rearrangement links TRBV12-3 or TRBV12-4 to TRBJ1-2; TCRdb lists TRBD1, though no DNA is available to test this call. This CDR3 region has 12 residues. CDR3 sequence: CASSHAGSGYTF.

V usage is TRBV19 and J usage is TRBJ1-1; TCRdb indicates TRBD1, and absent DNA this call remains unverified. Germline CDR1 LNHDA, CDR2 SQIVND (reference sequence). This CDR3 is 14 amino acids long. This chain's CDR3 is CASSIDTRGTEAFF.

CDR3 residues: CASSLSTYYEQYF. V is TRBV5-1 and J is TRBJ2-7. The CDR3 spans 13 residues. Germline assignment: CDR1 SGHRS and CDR2 YFSETQ.

V usage is TRBV29-1 and J usage is TRBJ2-7; TCRdb's D call of TRBD2 is untestable without DNA. The germline V gene encodes CDR1 SQVTM and CDR2 ANQGSEA. This CDR3 region has 15 residues. The CDR3 sequence: CSVGRTRDYSYEQYF.